These 30 T cell receptor beta chains were sequenced from one sample in a study of shared clonotypes between healthy human individuals. Clones were sequenced by immunoSEQ multiplex PCR, and TCRdb holds only the in-frame ones, with some missing. The table records 450,000 to 600,000 clones, 79% of them present only once. Sequences were obtained from PBMCs. Receptors were obtained from a woman aged 35 to 49 in good health. Some clones in this sample may be carry-over from other donors' samples.

This rearrangement joins TRBV5-5 to TRBJ2-3; D gene ambiguous. CDR3 size: 16 residues. Germline V CDR1 and CDR2: SGHKS, YYEKEE (reference sequence). With 4 bases removed from V and 5 bases from J, the gap between germline ends came to 20 bases. CDR3 in amino acids: CASSGPGLSRGDTQYF. CDR3 nucleotide sequence: TGTGCCAGCAGCGGCCCGGGCCTCTCCCGAGGAGATACGCAGTATTTT. The variable domain in full, with the rest retrieved from reference TRBV5-5 and TRBJ2-3, is DAGVTQSPTHLIKTRGQQVTLRCSPISGHKSVSWYQQVLGQGPQFIFQYYEKEERGRGNFPDRFSARQFPNYSSELNVNALLLGDSALYLCASSGPGLSRGDTQYFGPGTRLTVL.

The J gene is TRBJ1-4, the V gene TRBV5-4, with 8 bases identical to TRBD1. From germline, CDR1 is SGHNT and CDR2 YYREEE (reference sequence). CDR3 length: 15 amino acids. J gave up 7 bases and V 4 bases, and 9 bases lay outside the gene matches. CDR3 in amino acids: CASSRPGQETEKLFF. CDR3 bases: TGTGCCAGCAGCCGCCCGGGACAGGAAACTGAAAAACTGTTTTTT.

The chain employs TRBV27 and TRBJ2-1; TRBD2 matches 13 bases. The ends lost 4 bases at V and 7 bases at J; junction bases unmatched: 4. This CDR3 contains 15 residues. From germline, CDR1 is MNHEY and CDR2 SMNVEV (reference sequence). The CDR3 region is CASSSRTSGRNEQFF. In DNA, the CDR3 is TGTGCCAGCAGTTCAAGGACTAGCGGGAGAAATGAGCAGTTCTTC.

The rearrangement uses TRBV15 and TRBJ2-2, with 9 bases aligning to TRBD1. V gave up 3 bases and J gave up 4 bases; unmatched junction bases: 9. The CDR3 has 17 residues. Germline lookup yields CDR1 LNHNV and CDR2 YYDKDF (reference sequence). CDR3 sequence reads: CATSRSGTGRGTGELFF. The DNA for the CDR3 is TGTGCCACCAGCAGGTCAGGGACAGGGCGAGGCACCGGGGAGCTGTTTTTT.

The chain joins TRBV7-9 to TRBJ2-6, with a tentative D call TRBD2 (6 bases). CDR1 is SEHNR, CDR2 FQNEAQ, per germline (reference sequence). Between the trimmed V and J ends, which lost 5 bases and 0 bases, there was a span of 14 bases. CDR3 length: 17 residues. The CDR3 region is CASSPPDGGSGANVLTF. As DNA, the CDR3 is TGTGCCAGCAGCCCACCCGACGGGGGCTCTGGGGCCAACGTCCTGACTTTC.

This clone appeared a few times. V and J are TRBV5-1 and TRBJ1-1; D gene unclear. The V end lost 6 bases, the J end lost 1 base, and 13 bases lay between the germline ends. The CDR3 contains 14 residues. Per germline, CDR1 SGHRS and CDR2 YFSETQ. The CDR3 sequence: CASTKEGANTEAFF. The CDR3 bases are TGCGCCAGCACCAAGGAGGGCGCGAACACTGAAGCTTTCTTT.

This clone was recorded once. This specimen includes other DNA sequences encoding the same CDR3. The chain recombines TRBV11-3 with TRBJ1-1; D unclear. The CDR3 loop spans 14 amino acids. V lost 1 base and J lost 4, with 10 bases in between. Germline V gene lookup returns CDR1 SGHNT and CDR2 YENEEA. The CDR3 loop reads CASSLGAGSTEAFF. The CDR3 DNA sequence: TGTGCCAGCAGCTTAGGGGCGGGGAGCACTGAAGCTTTCTTT.

The V call is TRBV19, the J call TRBJ2-2; possible D gene TRBD1, 6 bases. The length of the CDR3 is 13 residues. Germline lookup yields CDR1 LNHDA and CDR2 SQIVND (reference sequence). Trimming took 9 bases from V and 0 from J, leaving 8 bases between them. The CDR3, as DNA: TGTGCCAGCAAGGGGGCGAACACCGGGGAGCTGTTTTTT. Amino acids: CASKGANTGELFF.

The J gene is TRBJ2-7, the V gene TRBV29-1, with 8 positions matching TRBD2. With V trimmed by 4 bases and J by 4 bases, 6 bases remained unmatched. Germline V gene data show CDR1 as SQVTM and CDR2 as ANQGSEA. CDR3 size: 13 residues. Here the CDR3 DNA reads TGCAGCGTTGGGACTAGCAGACTTTACGAGCAGTACTTC. Translated, it gives CSVGTSRLYEQYF.

The V gene is TRBV28, the J gene TRBJ1-4, with 9 bases that match TRBD1. Germline CDR1 MDHEN, CDR2 SYDVKM. V was clipped by 6 bases and J by 5 bases; unmatched bases: 13. The CDR3 is made up of 17 amino acids. CDR3 residues: CASSPPSIDRGNEKLFF. In DNA form, the CDR3 reads TGTGCCAGCAGCCCGCCAAGTATCGACAGGGGGAATGAAAAACTGTTTTTT.

V and J are TRBV5-1 and TRBJ2-3, with D perhaps matching TRBD2 (5 bases). The CDR3 spans 14 residues. Trimming removed 4 bases from V and 1 base from J, with 10 bases in between. The V gene's germline CDR1 is SGHRS and CDR2 YFSETQ. The CDR3 region is CASSVTSGTDTQYF. DNA for the CDR3: TGCGCCAGCAGCGTAACTAGTGGCACAGATACGCAGTATTTT.

The chain carries TRBV6-4 and TRBJ1-4; the match to TRBD1 covers 7 bases. CDR3 size: 18 residues. The trim removed 6 bases at V and 0 bases at J, leaving 13 bases unmatched. CDR1 and CDR2 from the germline V gene are MRHNA and SNTAGT. CDR3 nucleotide sequence: TGTGCCAGCAGCTCTTTGACAGGGCGATATGCAACTAATGAAAAACTGTTTTTT. This gives the protein CASSSLTGRYATNEKLFF.

The rearrangement uses TRBV28 and TRBJ2-2; 7 bases are a match to TRBD1. CDR1 and CDR2 from the germline V gene are MDHEN and SYDVKM. V was pared by 4 bases and J by 3 bases, with 5 bases of the junction left unmatched. The CDR3 covers 15 residues. This chain's CDR3 is CASSSGGFDTGELFF. CDR3 sequence (DNA): TGTGCCAGCAGTTCAGGGGGTTTCGACACCGGGGAGCTGTTTTTT.

The chain recombines TRBV15 with TRBJ1-1; D not resolved. CDR1 is LNHNV and CDR2 is YYDKDF in the germline V gene (reference sequence). The length of the CDR3 is 14 residues. Trimming pared 3 bases from V and 0 bases from J, leaving 8 bases between. The CDR3 spells CATSRTIMNTEAFF. Here the CDR3 DNA reads TGTGCCACCAGCAGGACAATTATGAACACTGAAGCTTTCTTT. Together with reference TRBV15 and TRBJ1-1, the CDR3 gives the full variable domain: DAMVIQNPRYQVTQFGKPVTLSCSQTLNHNVMYWYQQKSSQAPKLLFHYYDKDFNNEADTPDNFQSRRPNTSFCFLDIRSPGLGDTAMYLCATSRTIMNTEAFFGQGTRLTVV.

In its sample, this clone was seen a few times. This chain joins TRBV23-1 and TRBJ2-1; D tentatively fits TRBD1 or TRBD2 (6 bases each). TRBV23-1 is designated an ORF whose function remains uncertain. This CDR3 contains 15 residues. V lost 8 bases to trimming and J lost 6 bases, with 20 bases between them. The CDR3 sequence: CASRKRRGALNEQFF. The CDR3 DNA follows: TGCGCCAGCCGTAAACGTAGGGGGGCCCTCAATGAGCAGTTCTTC.

This clone was observed once. The V and J genes are TRBV9 and TRBJ2-3, with D maybe TRBD2 (6 bases). The CDR3 sequence is 14 residues long. V lost 1 base and J lost 5, with 11 bases in between. Germline CDR1 reads SGDLS; CDR2 reads YYNGEE. CDR3 region: CASSVLSGVDTQYF. In DNA form, the CDR3 reads TGTGCCAGCAGCGTACTGTCGGGGGTAGATACGCAGTATTTT.

The rearrangement uses TRBV9 and TRBJ2-5, with 7 bases that match TRBD2. This CDR3 contains 14 residues. Unmatched junction bases numbered 3, after V lost 0 bases and J lost 4 bases. In germline, CDR1 is SGDLS, CDR2 YYNGEE. CDR3 sequence (DNA): TGTGCCAGCAGCGTAGCGACTAGCAGAGAGACCCAGTACTTC. It encodes CASSVATSRETQYF.

The chain combines TRBV4-1 with TRBJ2-1, with 7 nucleotides matching TRBD2. Germline CDR1 MGHRA, CDR2 YSYEKL. The trim removed 4 bases at V and 8 bases at J, leaving 5 bases unmatched. The CDR3 spans 13 residues. The chain's CDR3 is CASSRGGSDEQFF. CDR3 DNA sequence: TGCGCCAGCAGCCGGGGAGGGAGTGATGAGCAGTTCTTC.

The chain combines TRBV5-4 with TRBJ2-1; a weak D match, TRBD2 (6 bases). Looked up from germline, CDR1 is SGHNT and CDR2 is YYREEE (reference sequence). Between the trimmed V and J ends, which lost 1 base and 5 bases, there was a span of 13 bases. This CDR3 is 15 amino acids long. The CDR3 DNA follows: TGTGCCAGCAGCTTGACTAGCTCTTGGAACAATGAGCAGTTCTTC. This codes for CASSLTSSWNNEQFF.

The chain is built from TRBV18 and TRBJ2-1, with 8 bases lining up with TRBD2. Germline V CDR1 and CDR2: KGHSH, LQKENI. This CDR3 is 14 amino acids long. The V gene end was trimmed by 1 base and the J gene end by 5 bases; junction bases not matched to a gene: 1. The CDR3 DNA sequence: TGTGCCAGCTCACCACTAGCGGGGAACAATGAGCAGTTCTTC. Its translation: CASSPLAGNNEQFF.

The chain combines TRBV18 with TRBJ1-1; D is undetermined. Germline assignment: CDR1 KGHSH and CDR2 LQKENI. This CDR3 comprises 13 residues. Trimming cost V 3 bases and J 1 base, with 6 bases left between them. The chain's CDR3 is CASSPPRNTEAFF. The CDR3 DNA follows: TGTGCCAGCTCACCCCCAAGGAACACTGAAGCTTTCTTT.

The chain is built from TRBV4-1 and TRBJ2-1, with D possibly being TRBD2 (6 bases). Germline loops: CDR1 MGHRA, CDR2 YSYEKL. The V end lost 0 bases, the J end lost 7 bases, and 13 bases lay between the germline ends. The CDR3 consists of 15 residues. The CDR3 sequence is CASSQDPTGVNEQFF. The CDR3 region has the DNA TGCGCCAGCAGCCAAGATCCGACGGGAGTGAATGAGCAGTTCTTC.

This sequence joins TRBV29-1 and TRBJ2-2, with 7 bases aligning to TRBD2. Germline V gene sequence: CDR1 SQVTM, CDR2 ANQGSEA. The CDR3 runs 14 residues. The V and J ends lost 6 bases and 2 bases, in that order; junction bases with no gene match: 6. The DNA for the CDR3 is TGCAGCGTCCTACGGGACTACAACACCGGGGAGCTGTTTTTT. It translates to CSVLRDYNTGELFF.

The table lists this clone with a count of one. J is TRBJ1-2 and V is TRBV28, with 7 bases matching TRBD1. CDR1 is MDHEN and CDR2 is SYDVKM in the germline V gene. V lost 1 base and J lost 2; bases outside the gene matches: 10. This CDR3 is 17 amino acids long. The CDR3 nucleotides are TGTGCCAGCAGTTTATTTTTCTTACAGGGGCTCAACTATGGCTACACCTTC. It yields the protein CASSLFFLQGLNYGYTF.

The J gene is TRBJ1-2, the V gene TRBV18; 7 bases agree with TRBD1. CDR1 and CDR2 from the germline V gene are KGHSH and LQKENI. Trimming cost V 6 bases and J 5 bases; bases outside gene matches: 9. The CDR3 totals 14 residues. The CDR3 bases are TGTGCCAGCTCCCACGAGACAGGGCGGTATGGCTACACCTTC. It is translated as CASSHETGRYGYTF.

V and J are TRBV5-1 and TRBJ2-2, with D tentatively TRBD2 (5 bases). The CDR3 loop spans 14 amino acids. V shed 4 bases and J shed 3 bases, with 10 bases lying between them. The V gene's germline CDR1 is SGHRS and CDR2 YFSETQ. The CDR3 sequence: CASSNLADTGELFF. The CDR3 coding sequence is TGCGCCAGCAGCAACCTAGCCGACACCGGGGAGCTGTTTTTT. The full variable domain, rest sourced from reference TRBV5-1 and TRBJ2-2, is KAGVTQTPRYLIKTRGQQVTLSCSPISGHRSVSWYQQTPGQGLQFLFEYFSETQRNKGNFPGRFSGRQFSNSRSEMNVSTLELGDSALYLCASSNLADTGELFFGEGSRLTVL.

In this sample, this clone turned up once. V gene TRBV7-8 combines with J gene TRBJ2-7; unclear D gene. CDR1 SGHVS and CDR2 FQNEAQ come from the germline V gene. The CDR3 has 13 amino acids. Trimming took 5 bases from V and 3 from J, leaving 11 bases between them. The CDR3 nucleotides are TGTGCCAGCAGCCAACCTAGGTTCTACGAGCAGTACTTC. Protein product: CASSQPRFYEQYF.

V gene TRBV19 combines with J gene TRBJ2-1; 8 bases map to TRBD2. V was clipped by 3 bases and J by 4 bases; unmatched bases: 5. Germline CDR1 is LNHDA and CDR2 is SQIVND (reference sequence). This CDR3 comprises 15 residues. The CDR3, as DNA: TGTGCCAGTAGTATTGGAGCGGGGGTTTACAATGAGCAGTTCTTC. It codes for CASSIGAGVYNEQFF.

This chain uses TRBV7-9 with TRBJ2-1, with TRBD1 identical over 9 bases. Trimming at V came to 5 bases and at J to 10 bases, leaving 12 bases not matched to a gene. The V gene's germline CDR1 is SEHNR and CDR2 FQNEAQ (reference sequence). This CDR3 has 15 residues. The CDR3 DNA is TGTGCCAGCAGCCCCCCGGGGACAGGGTTAGGGGAGCAGTTCTTC. Protein product: CASSPPGTGLGEQFF.

This clone was counted once. The rearrangement uses TRBV11-2 and TRBJ1-2; 7 bases fit TRBD1. The CDR3 is 15 residues long. CDR1 is SGHAT and CDR2 is FQNNGV in the germline V gene. V shed 5 bases and J 6 bases; nucleotides not matched to a gene: 12. In DNA, the CDR3 is TGTGCCAGCAGCGACCTTGGGGGAGGGGGCCATGGCTACACCTTC. The encoded protein is CASSDLGGGGHGYTF.